The rows below give T cell receptor beta chains drawn from one sample of a study of blood T cell repertoires in COVID-19. Assay used: immunoSEQ multiplex PCR; TCRdb lists only in-frame clones, some missing. The sample has around 220,000 clones, about 85% seen once. The sample taken for sequencing was peripheral blood. The receptor set was obtained from a man aged 25 to 45 with active or convalescent COVID-19. Both conserved end residues are part of each CDR3. The D gene is left open where the match is weak.

V gene: TRBV18
D gene: -
J gene: TRBJ2-2
CDR3 protein: CASSPGQPHSGELFF

V gene: TRBV6-4
D gene: -
J gene: TRBJ2-1
CDR3 protein: CASSDFAGEGQFF

V gene: TRBV5-1
D gene: TRBD2
J gene: TRBJ2-1
CDR3 protein: CASKLAGEYNEQFF

V gene: TRBV12-1
D gene: -
J gene: TRBJ2-2
CDR3 protein: CASSHLGGSNTGELFF

V gene: TRBV6-2/TRBV6-3
D gene: -
J gene: TRBJ1-2
CDR3 protein: CASSSRRKANYGYTF

V gene: TRBV19
D gene: TRBD1
J gene: TRBJ2-1
CDR3 protein: CASSKGTVYNEQFF

V gene: TRBV27
D gene: -
J gene: TRBJ1-2
CDR3 protein: CASSSWQTGGQRGYTF

V gene: TRBV6-2/TRBV6-3
D gene: -
J gene: TRBJ2-7
CDR3 protein: CASSSPGHGSYEQYF

V gene: TRBV19
D gene: TRBD2
J gene: TRBJ2-7
CDR3 protein: CASSSRLAGAPYEQYF

V gene: TRBV27
D gene: -
J gene: TRBJ1-2
CDR3 protein: CASSLRGGGGYTF

V gene: TRBV24-1
D gene: -
J gene: TRBJ2-6
CDR3 protein: CATSDAGGANVLTF

V gene: TRBV7-2
D gene: TRBD1
J gene: TRBJ1-2
CDR3 protein: CASSTPGQGWGYTF

V gene: TRBV7-2
D gene: -
J gene: TRBJ2-1
CDR3 protein: CATKGRNNEQFF

V gene: TRBV19
D gene: TRBD1
J gene: TRBJ2-1
CDR3 protein: CASSPRDRSYNEQFF

V gene: TRBV7-2
D gene: TRBD2
J gene: TRBJ2-4
CDR3 protein: CASSLSSGLAKNIQYF

V gene: TRBV6-5
D gene: -
J gene: TRBJ2-7
CDR3 protein: CASTPRGGSEQYF

V gene: TRBV28
D gene: -
J gene: TRBJ1-5
CDR3 protein: CASSFRGAKDNQPQHF

V gene: TRBV7-2
D gene: -
J gene: TRBJ1-5
CDR3 protein: CASSEQGIGNQPQHF

V gene: TRBV7-2
D gene: -
J gene: TRBJ2-7
CDR3 protein: CASSSPPRGYEQYF

V gene: TRBV5-6
D gene: -
J gene: TRBJ1-3
CDR3 protein: CASKSGVVGGNTIYF

V gene: TRBV10-3
D gene: TRBD1
J gene: TRBJ2-7
CDR3 protein: CAISVRDRASYEQYF

V gene: TRBV2
D gene: -
J gene: TRBJ1-3
CDR3 protein: CASRDYSSGNTIYF

V gene: TRBV5-4
D gene: -
J gene: TRBJ2-7
CDR3 protein: CASSQGGSEQYF

V gene: TRBV18
D gene: -
J gene: TRBJ1-6
CDR3 protein: CASSPPGGVRGSPLHF

V gene: TRBV10-3
D gene: -
J gene: TRBJ1-1
CDR3 protein: CAISESRGADTEAFF

V gene: TRBV15
D gene: -
J gene: TRBJ1-2
CDR3 protein: CATSRGGQTGYTF

V gene: TRBV2
D gene: TRBD1
J gene: TRBJ1-2
CDR3 protein: CASAGDRAGYTF

V gene: TRBV18
D gene: TRBD1
J gene: TRBJ1-4
CDR3 protein: CASSPTETGF

V gene: TRBV30
D gene: TRBD1
J gene: TRBJ2-7
CDR3 protein: CAWRTGGEQYF

V gene: TRBV18
D gene: -
J gene: TRBJ2-2
CDR3 protein: CASSPGGKNTGELFF

V gene: TRBV7-6
D gene: TRBD2
J gene: TRBJ2-3
CDR3 protein: CASSLGLAGTDTQYF

V gene: TRBV5-1
D gene: -
J gene: TRBJ2-1
CDR3 protein: CASSLLLHGNEQFF

V gene: TRBV24-1
D gene: -
J gene: TRBJ2-3
CDR3 protein: CATSEPRAGTSTDTQYF

V gene: TRBV12-2
D gene: -
J gene: TRBJ2-3
CDR3 protein: CASRLACAPGGTDTQYF

V gene: TRBV27
D gene: -
J gene: TRBJ1-1
CDR3 protein: CASGYGQMNTEAFF

V gene: TRBV6-2/TRBV6-3
D gene: -
J gene: TRBJ1-1
CDR3 protein: CASSRTQTGMNTEAFF

V gene: TRBV29-1
D gene: -
J gene: TRBJ1-5
CDR3 protein: CSVSEGSRQPQHF

V gene: TRBV24-1
D gene: -
J gene: TRBJ1-1
CDR3 protein: CATSAARETNTEAFF

V gene: TRBV19
D gene: TRBD1
J gene: TRBJ2-7
CDR3 protein: CASSMGGPGTGGVEQYF

V gene: TRBV5-1
D gene: TRBD1
J gene: TRBJ2-1
CDR3 protein: CASSSGTVSYNEQFF

V gene: TRBV10-1
D gene: -
J gene: TRBJ2-3
CDR3 protein: CASSSDRLTDTQYF

V gene: TRBV27
D gene: TRBD1
J gene: TRBJ1-1
CDR3 protein: CASSFYRGGDTEAFF

V gene: TRBV4-1
D gene: TRBD2
J gene: TRBJ2-1
CDR3 protein: CASSLAGVYNEQFF

V gene: TRBV7-3
D gene: TRBD2
J gene: TRBJ2-7
CDR3 protein: CASSVLGGDKQYF

V gene: TRBV28
D gene: -
J gene: TRBJ2-3
CDR3 protein: CASSLEALLGTQYF

V gene: TRBV6-2/TRBV6-3
D gene: TRBD1
J gene: TRBJ2-6
CDR3 protein: CASSYLGGAFTGANVLTF

V gene: TRBV28
D gene: -
J gene: TRBJ2-2
CDR3 protein: CASTRAENTGELFF

V gene: TRBV29-1
D gene: TRBD1
J gene: TRBJ2-7
CDR3 protein: CSVEKQGAYEQYF

V gene: TRBV6-2/TRBV6-3
D gene: -
J gene: TRBJ2-5
CDR3 protein: CASSYSGTPGETQYF

V gene: TRBV6-5
D gene: -
J gene: TRBJ1-2
CDR3 protein: CASSYGGGYTF

V gene: TRBV2
D gene: TRBD2
J gene: TRBJ2-2
CDR3 protein: CASSLRSGRPSGELFF

V gene: TRBV5-1
D gene: TRBD1
J gene: TRBJ2-3
CDR3 protein: CASSFPGTGGTDTQYF

V gene: TRBV18
D gene: TRBD1
J gene: TRBJ1-5
CDR3 protein: CASSLMDRDNQPQHF